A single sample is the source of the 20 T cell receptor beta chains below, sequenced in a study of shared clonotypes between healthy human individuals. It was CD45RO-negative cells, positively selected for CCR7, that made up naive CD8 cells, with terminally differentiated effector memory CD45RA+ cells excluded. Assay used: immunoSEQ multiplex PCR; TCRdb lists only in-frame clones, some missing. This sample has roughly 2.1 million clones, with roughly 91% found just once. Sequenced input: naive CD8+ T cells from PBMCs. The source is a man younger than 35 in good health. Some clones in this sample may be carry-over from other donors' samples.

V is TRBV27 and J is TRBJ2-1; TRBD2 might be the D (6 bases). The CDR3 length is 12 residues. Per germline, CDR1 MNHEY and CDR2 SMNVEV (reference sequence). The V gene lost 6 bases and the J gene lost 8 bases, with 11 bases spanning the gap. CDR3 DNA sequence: TGTGCCAGCAGCGGGAGTGGCTATGAGCAGTTCTTC. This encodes CASSGSGYEQFF.

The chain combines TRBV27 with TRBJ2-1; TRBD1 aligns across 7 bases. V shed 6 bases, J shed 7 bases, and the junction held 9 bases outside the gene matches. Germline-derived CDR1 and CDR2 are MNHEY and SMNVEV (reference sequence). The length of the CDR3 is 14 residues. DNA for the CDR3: TGTGCCAGCAGCCTATACAGGGGCGGGAATGAGCAGTTCTTC. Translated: CASSLYRGGNEQFF.

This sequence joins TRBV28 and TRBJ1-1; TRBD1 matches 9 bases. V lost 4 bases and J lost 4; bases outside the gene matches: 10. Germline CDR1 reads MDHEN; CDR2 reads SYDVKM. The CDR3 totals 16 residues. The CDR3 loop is CASSWGPGQGGTEAFF. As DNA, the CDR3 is TGTGCCAGCAGTTGGGGACCGGGACAGGGAGGCACTGAAGCTTTCTTT.

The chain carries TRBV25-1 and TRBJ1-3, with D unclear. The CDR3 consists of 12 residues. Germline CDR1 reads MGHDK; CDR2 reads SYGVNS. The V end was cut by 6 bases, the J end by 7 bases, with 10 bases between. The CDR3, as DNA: TGTGCCAGCAGCCGCACTTGGAACACCATATATTTT. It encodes CASSRTWNTIYF.

Here the CDR3 DNA reads TGCGCCAGCAGCTTGGCAGGGCTCGCCTACGAGCAGTACTTC. Its protein is CASSLAGLAYEQYF. The chain is built from TRBV5-1 and TRBJ2-7; tentatively, D is TRBD1 (5 bases). V lost 0 bases, J lost 2 bases, and 9 bases lay in between. The CDR3 spans 14 residues. Germline CDR1 and CDR2: SGHRS and YFSETQ.

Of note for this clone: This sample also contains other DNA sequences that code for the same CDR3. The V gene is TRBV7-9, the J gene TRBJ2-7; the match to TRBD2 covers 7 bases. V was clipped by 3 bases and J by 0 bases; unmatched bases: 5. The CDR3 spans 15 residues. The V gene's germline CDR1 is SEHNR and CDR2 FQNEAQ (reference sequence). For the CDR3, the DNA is TGTGCCAGCAGCTTGGTGTCTAGCGGCTCCTACGAGCAGTACTTC. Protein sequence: CASSLVSSGSYEQYF.

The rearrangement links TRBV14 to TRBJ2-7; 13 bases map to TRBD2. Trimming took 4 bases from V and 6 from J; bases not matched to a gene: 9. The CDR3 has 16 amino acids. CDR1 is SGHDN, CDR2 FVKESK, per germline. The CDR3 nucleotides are TGTGCCAGCAGCCGAGTTTGGACTAGCGGGAGAGGCGAGCAGTACTTC. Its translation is CASSRVWTSGRGEQYF.

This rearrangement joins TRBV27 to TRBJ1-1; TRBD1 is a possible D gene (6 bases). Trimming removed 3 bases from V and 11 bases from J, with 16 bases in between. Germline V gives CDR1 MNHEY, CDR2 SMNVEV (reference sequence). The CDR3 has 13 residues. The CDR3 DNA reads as TGTGCCAGCAGTTTTACACGGGGGCAGGACGCTTTCTTT. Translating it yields CASSFTRGQDAFF.

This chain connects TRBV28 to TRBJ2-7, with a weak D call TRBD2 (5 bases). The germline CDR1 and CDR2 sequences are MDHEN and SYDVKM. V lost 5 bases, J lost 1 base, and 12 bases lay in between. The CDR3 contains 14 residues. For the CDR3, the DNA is TGTGCCAGCAGTGCCTTTTCGGGGTCCTACGAGCAGTACTTC. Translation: CASSAFSGSYEQYF.

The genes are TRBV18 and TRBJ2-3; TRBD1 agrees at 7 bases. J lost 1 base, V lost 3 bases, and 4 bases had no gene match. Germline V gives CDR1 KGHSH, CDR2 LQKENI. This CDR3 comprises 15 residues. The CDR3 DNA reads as TGTGCCAGCTCACCCGACAGGGCTGGCACAGATACGCAGTATTTT. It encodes CASSPDRAGTDTQYF.

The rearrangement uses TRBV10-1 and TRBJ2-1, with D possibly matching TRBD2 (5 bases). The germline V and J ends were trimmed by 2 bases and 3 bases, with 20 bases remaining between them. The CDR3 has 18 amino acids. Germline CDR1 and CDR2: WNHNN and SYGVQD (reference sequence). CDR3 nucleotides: TGCGCCAGCAGTGAGACATCCCCGGGCGGGCGGCACTACAATGAGCAGTTCTTC. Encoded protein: CASSETSPGGRHYNEQFF.

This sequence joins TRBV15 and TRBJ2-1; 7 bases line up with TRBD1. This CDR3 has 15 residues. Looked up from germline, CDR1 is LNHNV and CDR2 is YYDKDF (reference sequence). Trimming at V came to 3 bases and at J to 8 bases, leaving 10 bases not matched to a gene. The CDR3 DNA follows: TGTGCCACCAGCAGCAAGGGGGCGGGCGTCGATGAGCAGTTCTTC. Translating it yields CATSSKGAGVDEQFF.

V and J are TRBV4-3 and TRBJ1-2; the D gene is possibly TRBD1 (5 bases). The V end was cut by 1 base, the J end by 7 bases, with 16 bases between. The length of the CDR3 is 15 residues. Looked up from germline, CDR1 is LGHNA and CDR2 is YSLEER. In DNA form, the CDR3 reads TGCGCCAGCAGCCAAGTTGGTTCGGGGGAGGGTGGCTACACCTTC. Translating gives CASSQVGSGEGGYTF.

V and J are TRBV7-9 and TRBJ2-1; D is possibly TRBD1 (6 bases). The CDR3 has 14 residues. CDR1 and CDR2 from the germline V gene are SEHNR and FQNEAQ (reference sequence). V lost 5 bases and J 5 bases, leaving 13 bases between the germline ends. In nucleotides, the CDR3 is TGTGCCAGCAGCCCACAAAGGACAGACAATGAGCAGTTCTTC. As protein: CASSPQRTDNEQFF.

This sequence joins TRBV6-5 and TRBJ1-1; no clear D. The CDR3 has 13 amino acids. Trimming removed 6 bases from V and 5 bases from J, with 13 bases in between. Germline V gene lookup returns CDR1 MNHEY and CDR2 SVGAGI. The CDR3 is CASSPEGFTEAFF. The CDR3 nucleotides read TGTGCCAGCAGCCCCGAAGGGTTTACTGAAGCTTTCTTT.

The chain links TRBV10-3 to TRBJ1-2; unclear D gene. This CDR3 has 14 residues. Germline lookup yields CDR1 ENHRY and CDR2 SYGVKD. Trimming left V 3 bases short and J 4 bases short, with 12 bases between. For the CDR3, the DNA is TGTGCCATCAGTGAAGGCGGATCCCCCTATGGCTACACCTTC. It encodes CAISEGGSPYGYTF.

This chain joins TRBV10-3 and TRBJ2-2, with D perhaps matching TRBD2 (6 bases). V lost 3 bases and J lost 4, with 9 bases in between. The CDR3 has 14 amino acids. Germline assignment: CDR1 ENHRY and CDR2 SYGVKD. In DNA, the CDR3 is TGTGCCATCAGTGAACCAGCGGGCACCGGGGAGCTGTTTTTT. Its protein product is CAISEPAGTGELFF.

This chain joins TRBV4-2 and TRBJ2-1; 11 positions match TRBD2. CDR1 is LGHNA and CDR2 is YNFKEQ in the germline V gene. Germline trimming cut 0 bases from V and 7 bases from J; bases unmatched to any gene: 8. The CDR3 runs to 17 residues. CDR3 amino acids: CASSQDPGGLAVNEQFF. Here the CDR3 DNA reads TGTGCCAGCAGCCAAGATCCCGGGGGACTAGCGGTTAATGAGCAGTTCTTC.

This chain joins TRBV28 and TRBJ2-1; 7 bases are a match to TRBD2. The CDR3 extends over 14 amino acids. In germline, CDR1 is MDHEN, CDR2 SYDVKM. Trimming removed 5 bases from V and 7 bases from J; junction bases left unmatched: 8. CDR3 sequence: CASSVGGSGNEQFF. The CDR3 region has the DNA TGTGCCAGCAGTGTAGGCGGGAGTGGGAATGAGCAGTTCTTC.

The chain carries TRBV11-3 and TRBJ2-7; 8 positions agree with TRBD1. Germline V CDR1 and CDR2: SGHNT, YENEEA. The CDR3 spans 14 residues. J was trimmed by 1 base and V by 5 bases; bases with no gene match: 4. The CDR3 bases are TGTGCCAGCAGCCACCGGGACAGGTCCTACGAGCAGTACTTC. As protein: CASSHRDRSYEQYF.